This TCR beta chain derives from a study of blood T cell repertoires in COVID-19. Study in general: COVID-19 samples collected from the United States, Italy and Spain covered acute and convalescent phases.

Everyone who took part was 18 to 89 years old, and they came from about two dozen US areas. Cohorts were determined from participant-reported clinical history. Within 2 weeks of study entry, exposed participants had contacted a PCR-confirmed or clinician-diagnosed COVID-19 case. The protocol was immunoSEQ multiplex PCR, while the TCRdb copy is restricted to in-frame clones and leaves out a portion. Among roughly 240,000 clones listed, 85% to 90% were seen once. Germline assignment: CDR1 SNHLY and CDR2 FYNNEI. With 7 bases removed from V and 0 bases from J, the gap between germline ends came to 10 bases. The CDR3 is 15 amino acids.

Specimen: PBMCs or T cells enriched from blood (not recorded which). This TCR derives from a man aged 45-65 years who had been exposed to COVID-19. The chain uses TRBV2 and TRBJ1-6; possible D gene TRBD1, 5 bases. CDR3 in DNA: TGTGCCAGCAAGCCCGACAGCTCCTATAATTCACCCCTCCACTTT. As protein: CASKPDSSYNSPLHF.